This is a list of T cell receptor beta chains from one sample in a study of T cells in Graves' hyperthyroidism and ophthalmopathy. TCRdb re-derived calls from the multiplex PCR reads in MiXCR, one entry per CDR3 protein. Here the sample spans around 600,000 distinct CDR3 sequences, approximately 15% being singletons. The specimen sequenced was blood. All receptors come from a woman aged 25 to 39 with Graves' hyperthyroidism. CDR3s include the opening cysteine and the closing phenylalanine or tryptophan. The D gene is left open where the match is weak. Clone size appears in some rows only: once, few, many, or a class for an expanded clone.

TRBV7-9	many	TRBJ2-1	-	TGTGCCAGCAGCTTAGTGGGGGCGAACGAGCAGTTCTTC	CASSLVGANEQFF
TRBV4-2	few	TRBJ2-1	-	TGTGCCAGCAGCCACGGGGGGCGAGGCCATGAGCAGTTCTTC	CASSHGGRGHEQFF
TRBV27	few	TRBJ1-4	-	TGTGCCAGCAGTTCCCCAGCCCTGGCGGATGGCGAAAAACTGTTTTTT	CASSSPALADGEKLFF
TRBV4-2	-	TRBJ2-1	TRBD2	TGTGCCAGCTCCTATCCTAGCGGGAGTAGAAATGAGCAGTTCTTC	CASSYPSGSRNEQFF
TRBV9	-	TRBJ2-2	TRBD2	TGTGCCAGCACCGTAGGTAGCGGGAGAGCCGGGGAGCTGTTTTTT	CASTVGSGRAGELFF
TRBV24-1	-	TRBJ1-2	TRBD1	TGTGCCACCAGTGATTGGGACAGGGACTATGGCTACACCTTC	CATSDWDRDYGYTF
TRBV24-1	few	TRBJ2-1	TRBD2	TGTGCCACCAGTGCCCCTAGCGGGAGGGCAGGGAATGAGCAGTTCTTC	CATSAPSGRAGNEQFF
TRBV3-1	many	TRBJ2-1	-	TGTGCCAGCAGCCAAGATTTAACCGGGAGCGTTACCTACAATGAGCAGTTCTTC	CASSQDLTGSVTYNEQFF
TRBV7-9	-	TRBJ1-5	-	TGTGCCAGCAGCTCACCACAGGGGCCCCAGCATTTT	CASSSPQGPQHF
TRBV20-1	few	TRBJ2-2	-	TGCAGTGCTAGAGATGCGACTAGTCCCACCGGGGAGCTGTTTTTT	CSARDATSPTGELFF
TRBV20-1	few	TRBJ2-1	TRBD2	TGCAGTGCCCTAGGACTAGCGGAGCTTAGCAATGAGCAGTTCTTC	CSALGLAELSNEQFF
TRBV7-3	many	TRBJ2-1	-	TGTGCCAGCAGCTTAAGGACAGCAACTGCCAATGAGCAGTTCTTC	CASSLRTATANEQFF
TRBV10-1	-	TRBJ2-1	TRBD1	TGCGCCAGCAGTGAGTCGGGACAGGGCAGGGACTCCTACAATGAGCAGTTCTTC	CASSESGQGRDSYNEQFF
TRBV7-3	-	TRBJ2-3	-	TGTGCCAGCAGCTCGGACGGATACACAGATACGCAGTATTTT	CASSSDGYTDTQYF
TRBV5-1	many	TRBJ2-1	-	TGCGCCAGCAGCAAGGTAGCGACATCCTACAATGAGCAGTTCTTC	CASSKVATSYNEQFF
TRBV28	many	TRBJ2-3	TRBD2	TGTGCCAGCAGTTTTTCCACTAGCGGGAGCCCAGATACGCAGTATTTT	CASSFSTSGSPDTQYF
TRBV6-5	few	TRBJ1-5	TRBD1	TGTGCCAGCAGTTACTCCAGGGACAGGCTTCAGCCCCAGCATTTT	CASSYSRDRLQPQHF
TRBV5-4	-	TRBJ2-4	TRBD2	TGTGCCAGCAGCTTGGCCCCGACTAGCGGGAGCTCTGGCAAAAACATTCAGTACTTC	CASSLAPTSGSSGKNIQYF
TRBV28	-	TRBJ2-5	TRBD2	TGTGCCAGCAGTTTGGGGAGCGGGAGTTGGGAGACCCAGTACTTC	CASSLGSGSWETQYF
TRBV2	few	TRBJ1-4	TRBD1	TGTGCCAGCGGGACAGAGACCGGGACAGGGGGTGTCGGGAGAAAAAAACTGTTTTTT	CASGTETGTGGVGRKKLFF
TRBV5-8	many	TRBJ1-2	-	TGTGCCAGCAGCTTTTGGGCCCTGGACAGAGCACCTTATGGCTACACCTTC	CASSFWALDRAPYGYTF
TRBV24-1	few	TRBJ2-1	TRBD2	TGTGCCACCAGCAAGCCTGCTCTAGCGGGAGGGGGCAATGAGCAGTTCTTC	CATSKPALAGGGNEQFF
TRBV7-9	many	TRBJ2-7	TRBD1	TGTGCCAGCAGCTTATACGCAGGGGGCGGCGAGCAGTACTTC	CASSLYAGGGEQYF
TRBV4-1	-	TRBJ2-5	-	TGTGCCAGCAGCCGACAGACAGGAGCAGAGACCCAGTACTTC	CASSRQTGAETQYF
TRBV5-1	-	TRBJ1-2	-	TGCGCCGGCAGCCACGAGGACCGCGGTGGCTACACCTTC	CAGSHEDRGGYTF
TRBV3-1	many	TRBJ2-5	-	TGTGCCAGCAGCCAAGGGGGGGCCCACCAAGAGACCCAGTACTTC	CASSQGGAHQETQYF
TRBV6-1	many	TRBJ2-7	-	TGTGCCAGCGGCCCCGGTTACGAGCAGTACTTC	CASGPGYEQYF
TRBV12-3/TRBV12-4	many	TRBJ2-7	TRBD1	TGTGCCAGCAGTCTAATAGACAGGGGGCCATCCTACGAGCAGTACTTC	CASSLIDRGPSYEQYF
TRBV6-2/TRBV6-3	many	TRBJ2-5	-	TGTGCCAGCAGTTACCCCGGGACATCCGTTCCGGGTAGGACCCAGTACTTC	CASSYPGTSVPGRTQYF
TRBV10-3	many	TRBJ1-2	-	TGTGCCACGGCCAACGGGAGTATTTATGGCTACACCTTC	CATANGSIYGYTF
TRBV2	-	TRBJ1-6	-	TGTGCCAGCATGGGGGTAGGGTCACCCCTCCACTTT	CASMGVGSPLHF
TRBV6-2/TRBV6-3	few	TRBJ2-7	TRBD1	TGTGCCAGCAACCGGGACAGGTCCTACGAGCAGTACTTC	CASNRDRSYEQYF
TRBV9	-	TRBJ1-2	TRBD1	TGTGCCAGCAGCGGGACAGGGACGAGAGGTTACAACTATGGCTACACCTTC	CASSGTGTRGYNYGYTF
TRBV7-2	-	TRBJ2-5	TRBD2	TGTGCCAGCAGACCGCCGGGACTAGCGGGAGCGCAAGAGACCCAGTACTTC	CASRPPGLAGAQETQYF
TRBV27	many	TRBJ2-3	-	TGTGCCAGCGCGGGATACACAGATACGCAGTATTTT	CASAGYTDTQYF
TRBV7-2	few	TRBJ2-3	TRBD2	TGTGCCAGCAGCTCGGGACTAGCGGGAGGGCTGGATACGCAGTATTTT	CASSSGLAGGLDTQYF
TRBV5-1	many	TRBJ2-1	TRBD2	TGCGCCAGCAGCTTGGCCGCGGGAGGGCCGGATGAGCAGTTCTTC	CASSLAAGGPDEQFF
TRBV5-1	many	TRBJ2-3	-	TGCGCCAGCAGCTTGGGTGGCCCACCAGATACGCAGTATTTT	CASSLGGPPDTQYF
TRBV13	many	TRBJ2-5	TRBD1	TGTGCCAGCAGCTTAGTAGGGACAGACGAGACCCAGTACTTC	CASSLVGTDETQYF
TRBV7-2	many	TRBJ2-1	TRBD2	TGTGCCAGCAGCTCCCTTTCAATTAGACTAGCGGGAGGCAATGAGCAGTTCTTC	CASSSLSIRLAGGNEQFF